Shown below are 2 T cell receptor beta chains from a single sample sequenced in a study of blood T cells in healthy people across ages. Primers used in a second PCR of about 7 to 12 cycles were a sample-barcoded 5' primer and a J-beta primer mix. TCRdb re-called the 5' RACE reads through MiXCR, storing one row per CDR3 protein. The repertoire has 900,000 to 950,000 distinct CDR3 sequences, about 27% of them found once; the top ten carry about 10%. Another study also made use of these data, one on T cells of mothers and their children.

Sequencing was done on a sample of blood. These receptors were collected from a woman in her thirties or forties in good health.

The gene calls are TRBV5-1 and TRBJ2-5; D unclear. This CDR3 is built from 16 residues. In germline, CDR1 is SGHRS, CDR2 YFSETQ. V was trimmed by 0 bases and J by 1 base, leaving 13 bases between them. The CDR3 protein is CASSLGDRTLQETQYF. The CDR3 nucleotides are TGCGCCAGCAGCTTGGGTGATCGGACCCTCCAAGAGACCCAGTACTTC.

On this clonotype: This could be a read error, since a much larger clone is one nucleotide away. The chain uses TRBV10-2 and TRBJ1-1; D is undetermined. The CDR3 totals 15 residues. The germline V gene encodes CDR1 WSHSY and CDR2 SAAADI. CDR3 bases: TGCGCCAGCAGTGAGTCGATGGAGTCGAACACTGGAGCTTTCTTT. Protein product: CASSESMESNTGAFF.